This TCR beta chain was captured in a study of immune heterogeneity within non-small cell lung tumors. The CDR3 totals 16 residues. With 0 bases removed from V and 2 bases from J, the gap between germline ends came to 16 bases. Germline CDR1 DFQATT, CDR2 SNEGSKA (reference sequence). Turning to this clonotype: Its antigen is not known.

Bulk tumor genomic DNA, around 590 ng per sample, was used as template. Biopsies, several per primary tumor and spaced far apart, were collected during surgery. Each patient presented with untreated, newly diagnosed non-small cell lung cancer and received curative surgery. Multiplex PCR with 32 V and 13 J primers amplified TCR beta CDR3. TCRdb redid the calling of the multiplex PCR reads with MiXCR, one entry per CDR3 protein. The sample includes 20,000 to 25,000 distinct CDR3 sequences, 25% to 30% of them seen just once. Study observations and caveats: There were identical dominant CDR3 beta clonotypes recurring across tumor sites within a patient, together with site-unique high-frequency clones.

Sequencing used lung tumor tissue. The TCR was taken from a man aged 40-49 years with non-small cell lung cancer. V usage is TRBV20-1 and J usage is TRBJ2-5; D remains ambiguous. The CDR3 nucleotides are TGCAGTGCTAGAGATCATGGCGGTCCCCTTCAAGAGACCCAGTACTTC. It yields the protein CSARDHGGPLQETQYF.